This TCR beta chain was captured in a study of blood T cells in healthy people across ages (dated by TCRdb to 2013 to 2016). With regard to the full study: Template switching captured roughly one uniquely barcoded TCR beta cDNA molecule per two T cells in model experiments. Age-related changes in TCR beta repertoire diversity were measured in the study by deep sequencing normalized with unique cDNA molecular identifiers. The donors were divided into four age groups: young (average around 16 years), middle-aged (about 39), aged (about 61) and long-lived (about 80). To avoid experimental bias, donors of different ages were distributed randomly across sequencing lanes. Two additional independent replicas of 1 million unique cDNA reads from the same blood draw were analyzed for two donors (one aged 18 to 30 and one aged 80 or older).

For CDR1 and CDR2, the germline V gene lists MDHEN and SYDVKM. V lost 4 bases and J lost 5 bases; the stretch between them is 14 bases long. Including cysteine and phenylalanine, the CDR3 has 14 amino acids. Only CDR3 DNA is held: 42 bases, read in frame from base 1. A few counts support this clonotype. It has no known antigen specificity. No quality values exist for individual bases; no much larger clone is one base distant. Library creation used 5' RACE. Sequencing took place on an Illumina HiSeq 2500. A second roughly 6 to 12 cycle PCR used a sample-barcoded 5' primer and a J-beta primer mix. A template-switch 5' adaptor carrying 12 random nucleotides introduced a unique molecular identifier onto each TCR beta cDNA molecule. Each sample yielded at least 2.5 million CDR3-containing paired-end reads. All of the RNA was converted into first-strand cDNA using the Mint cDNA synthesis kit, with a TRBC-specific oligonucleotide serving as the primer. Following uracil-DNA glycosylase treatment, a first 18-cycle PCR with universal primers M1SS and BC2_uni_R was performed on all cDNA. Turning to the authors' computational methods: For normalization, 1 million high-quality reads were randomly selected from each sample, with every read carrying a distinct molecular identifier. Instead of being binned into consensus sequences, reads that shared molecular identifiers were thrown out. MiTCR, set to a Q25 quality threshold and the strictest error-elimination algorithm, was used for CDR3 identification, clonotype clustering and error correction. Lower-bound total TCR beta diversity was estimated with a nonparametric unseen species model using Euler transformation. TCRdb handled the public reads itself, with Q25 trimming in fastp and clone calling in MiXCR, and kept productive beta chains. Every CDR3 protein is listed once, alongside the most common genes and DNA of its rows. TCRdb, rather than the study authors, made the V and J calls. Counted in this sample were hundreds of thousands of distinct CDR3 sequences; 20% to 25% of them appeared once. The ten most abundant clones make up 20% to 25% of the sample.

Systemically healthy Caucasian individuals from Russia, over 30 in total and aged roughly 6 to 100 years, were included as donors. Roughly 11 milliliters of peripheral blood were drawn from each donor into EDTA-treated Vacutainer tubes. Ficoll-Paque density-gradient centrifugation was used to isolate PBMCs, with at least 6.5 million per sample. Trizol reagent was used to extract total RNA from the PBMCs, yielding at least 5.5 micrograms per sample. For every donor, an aliquot of PBMCs went through flow cytometry to measure the percentages of naive CD45RAhigh/CD27high T cells. The paper as a whole reports these results and caveats: Conclusive comparison of naive and antigen-experienced compartments was prevented by the profiling of bulk unsorted PBMCs. Donor CMV infection status was unknown, potentially confounding age-related changes in expanded clonotypes. The percentage of naive T cells measured by flow cytometry correlated strongly with observed TCR beta diversity. Compared with the aged group, the long-lived group had more naive CD4+ T cells, fewer expanded clones and increased TCR diversity, suggesting age selection. Observed TCR beta diversity per million T cells fell roughly linearly with age, and a significant reduction was already apparent by age approximately 41. Estimates of total diversity based on one million sequenced T cells were considered lower bounds and underestimates.

The sequencing sample was made of blood. The chain employs TRBV28 and TRBJ1-1; the D segment could be TRBD1, given 6 matching bases. This TCR came from a man aged 65-85 years in good health. The nucleotide sequence reads TGTGCCAGCAGTTCGCCAGGGGCGTTGACTGAAGCTTTCTTT. It codes for CASSSPGALTEAFF.